What follows describes a single TCR beta chain. The data derive from a study of blood T cell repertoires in COVID-19. Whole-study context: Sites across the United States, Italy and Spain contributed samples from acute and convalescent COVID-19.

Clones were sequenced by immunoSEQ multiplex PCR, and TCRdb holds only the in-frame ones, with some missing. The sample includes hundreds of thousands of clones, around 86% of them seen just once. V was trimmed by 5 bases and J by 3 bases, leaving 14 bases between them. The CDR3 has 14 amino acids. Germline CDR1 is LGHDT and CDR2 is YNNKEL (reference sequence). The origin of this receptor is a human donor in a cohort sampled during active COVID-19. V gene TRBV3-1 (or the pseudogene TRBV3-2) combines with J gene TRBJ2-7; D unresolved. Material: peripheral blood. The CDR3 DNA is TGTGCCAGCAGCTACGGCGGTCCTAACTACGAGCAGTACTTC. Residues: CASSYGGPNYEQYF.